This T cell receptor beta chain is drawn from a study of T cells in tuberculosis. Sequencing of TCR-alpha and TCR-beta chains was unpaired. Sequencing used immunoSEQ multiplex PCR; TCRdb keeps in-frame clones, though not all of them. The sample comprises 50,000 or so clones, roughly 86% of which are singletons, and about a fifth rests with the top ten. Notes on the study in general: Some low-affinity tetramer-binding T cells may be absent from this sample.

Sorting used thawed, overnight-rested PBMC stained with anti-CD3, a viability dye and GMM-loaded CD1B tetramer. CD1B tetramers were loaded with Rhodococcus equi-derived C32 glucose monomycolate. The table lists this clone with a count of one. The sequence was collected from an adult woman with latent tuberculosis. Sequencing was carried out using CD1b-GMM tetramer-negative cells sorted from PBMCs.

DNA for the CDR3: TGTGCCAGCAGCTTGACGGGACTAGCGGGAACGCTCCAAGAGACCCAGTACTTC. It is translated as CASSLTGLAGTLQETQYF. V and J are TRBV5-6 and TRBJ2-5; 13 positions agree with TRBD2. Germline V CDR1 and CDR2: SGHDT, YYEEEE. The CDR3 totals 18 residues. V lost 1 base and J lost 1; bases outside the gene matches: 7. The full variable domain, with the rest looked up from reference TRBV5-6 and TRBJ2-5, is DAGVTQSPTHLIKTRGQQVTLRCSPKSGHDTVSWYQQALGQGPQFIFQYYEEEERQRGNFPDRFSGHQFPNYSSELNVNALLLGDSALYLCASSLTGLAGTLQETQYFGPGTRLLVL.